The rows below give T cell receptor beta chains drawn from one sample of a study of CD8 T cells in Susac syndrome. TCRdb ran MiXCR on the immunoSEQ multiplex PCR reads and lists one entry per CDR3 protein. The repertoire has a few hundred thousand distinct CDR3 sequences, 75% to 90% of them found once; the top ten carry approximately 0.12%. The sequencing sample was made of CD8+ T cells from PBMCs. These receptors were collected from a human donor with multiple sclerosis. Both conserved end residues are part of each CDR3. The D gene is left open where the match is weak. Clone size, where shown, is once, few, many, or a class for clones that have expanded.

V	length	J	size	D	DNA	CDR3
TRBV3-1	15	TRBJ2-1	-	-	TGTGCCAGCAGCCCCGCCCAGGGAATGTGGGGTGAGCAGTTCTTC	CASSPAQGMWGEQFF
TRBV6-5	15	TRBJ2-7	-	TRBD1	TGTGCCAGCAGTTACTCGGGGGACAGCCACTACGAGCAGTACTTC	CASSYSGDSHYEQYF
TRBV4-1	13	TRBJ2-7	-	-	TGCGCCAGCAGCCTTCATGACAACAGAAACTTCTACTTC	CASSLHDNRNFYF
TRBV30	13	TRBJ1-1	-	TRBD1	TGTGCCTGGACTCCGGGACAGTCCCTTGAAGCTTTCTTT	CAWTPGQSLEAFF
TRBV3-1	17	TRBJ2-2	-	-	TGTGCCAGCAGCCAAATCTCCTGGGGGCAGAACACCGGGGAGCTGTTTTTT	CASSQISWGQNTGELFF
TRBV27	14	TRBJ1-6	-	-	TGTGCCAGTTCGCTGCCGGGCCCAAATTCACCCCTCCACTTT	CASSLPGPNSPLHF
TRBV7-9	14	TRBJ2-5	-	-	TGTGCCAGCAGCTTAGCGGGTCCCCAAGAGACCCAGTACTTC	CASSLAGPQETQYF
TRBV5-4	15	TRBJ2-7	-	TRBD1	TGTGCCAGCAGCTTTCTCGGGACAGGGTCCTACGAGCAGTACTTC	CASSFLGTGSYEQYF
TRBV5-6	14	TRBJ1-1	few	-	TGTGCCAGCAGCTTGGCAGGGGATAGCACTGAAGCTTTCTTT	CASSLAGDSTEAFF
TRBV5-1	16	TRBJ2-7	once	TRBD2	TGCGCCAGCAGCCCAACAGCCGGGACTAGAGCCTACGAGCAGTACTTC	CASSPTAGTRAYEQYF
TRBV29-1	17	TRBJ1-1	-	TRBD1	TGCAGCGTTGAGTACGGCGCGACAGGGAAACTCAACACTGAAGCTTTCTTT	CSVEYGATGKLNTEAFF
TRBV4-1	15	TRBJ2-7	few	TRBD1	TGCGCCAGCAGCCCCGCAGGACAGGTTACCTACGAGCAGTACTTC	CASSPAGQVTYEQYF
TRBV6-1	16	TRBJ2-1	-	TRBD2	TGTGCCAGCAGTGAATCAAGCGGGGGCCTCCGCCCTGAGCAGTTCTTC	CASSESSGGLRPEQFF
TRBV11-3	13	TRBJ2-1	-	-	TGTGCCAGCAGCTTAGATTTTTACAATGAGCAGTTCTTC	CASSLDFYNEQFF
TRBV19	13	TRBJ2-1	-	TRBD2	TGTGCCAGTAGCTTCTCGGGGGGTAATGAGCAGTTCTTC	CASSFSGGNEQFF
TRBV4-2	14	TRBJ1-2	-	-	TGTGCCAGCAGCCAATCCTTTGGTAACTATGGCTACACCTTC	CASSQSFGNYGYTF
TRBV13	14	TRBJ1-6	few	-	TGTGCCAGCAGGGAGGAGGGAATTAATTCACCCCTCCACTTT	CASREEGINSPLHF
TRBV27	16	TRBJ2-7	once	-	TGTGCCAGCAGTCTCCATCCAACAAATCCATTTTACGAGCAGTACTTC	CASSLHPTNPFYEQYF
TRBV9	14	TRBJ2-7	few	-	TGTGCCAGCAGCGTCGGGACCGGGACCTACGAGCAGTACTTC	CASSVGTGTYEQYF
TRBV19	15	TRBJ2-1	-	TRBD2	TGTGCCAGTAGCAATAGCGGGGGGGGCAACAATGAGCAGTTCTTC	CASSNSGGGNNEQFF
TRBV29-1	11	TRBJ2-1	-	TRBD1	TGCAGCGTTGTAGGGGGCGGTGAGCAGTTCTTC	CSVVGGGEQFF
TRBV4-1	16	TRBJ2-1	-	TRBD1	TGCGCCAGCAGCCCCCAGTTCGGGACAGAAAACAATGAGCAGTTCTTC	CASSPQFGTENNEQFF
TRBV7-2	13	TRBJ2-1	-	-	TGTGCCAGCAGCCCAAGAAAGTACAATGAGCAGTTCTTC	CASSPRKYNEQFF
TRBV12-3/TRBV12-4	13	TRBJ2-1	-	-	TGTGCCAGCAGTCCCGGAGTGGGGAATGAGCAGTTCTTC	CASSPGVGNEQFF
TRBV28	15	TRBJ1-1	once	-	TGTGCCAGCAGTGCCGCCAGGGGTGGGAACACTGAAGCTTTCTTT	CASSAARGGNTEAFF
TRBV12-3/TRBV12-4	15	TRBJ1-2	-	-	TGTGCCAGCAGTTTAGGGACCGAACGGTTCTATGGCTACACCTTC	CASSLGTERFYGYTF
TRBV5-1	13	TRBJ1-1	once	TRBD1	TGCGCCAGCAGCCCAGGACAGGACACTGAAGCTTTCTTT	CASSPGQDTEAFF
TRBV5-6	11	TRBJ2-5	-	-	TGTGCCAGCTATGAGGGGGAGACCCAGTACTTC	CASYEGETQYF
TRBV20-1	13	TRBJ1-2	-	-	TGCAGTGCAATGGGGCAGACTAACTATGGCTACACCTTC	CSAMGQTNYGYTF
TRBV14	17	TRBJ1-1	-	TRBD1	TGTGCCAGCAGCTTCCGGGACAGGGGATGGTCGGACACTGAAGCTTTCTTT	CASSFRDRGWSDTEAFF
TRBV28	14	TRBJ2-7	-	TRBD1	TGTGCCAGCAGTTTCCGGGACAGTCCCTACGAGCAGTACTTC	CASSFRDSPYEQYF
TRBV20-1	13	TRBJ1-5	-	TRBD1	TGCAGTGCTAGAAGGGGGCAGGATCAGCCCCAGCATTTT	CSARRGQDQPQHF
TRBV27	14	TRBJ2-1	-	-	TGTGCCAGCAGTCCCCGGACCACCTACAATGAGCAGTTCTTC	CASSPRTTYNEQFF
TRBV6-6	11	TRBJ1-1	-	-	TGTGCCAGCATGGGTCCTGGTGAAGCTTTCTTT	CASMGPGEAFF
TRBV4-1	16	TRBJ2-1	-	-	TGCGCCAGCAGCCAAAGCTCGGCTAGCTCCTACAATGAGCAGTTCTTC	CASSQSSASSYNEQFF
TRBV4-1	19	TRBJ2-2	-	-	TGCGCCAGCAGCCAAGTTATTTCGAGTTGGCCGGGGCACACCGGGGAGCTGTTTTTT	CASSQVISSWPGHTGELFF
TRBV11-3	15	TRBJ2-1	-	-	TGTGCCAGCAGCACCCATGAAGGGGCCTACAATGAGCAGTTCTTC	CASSTHEGAYNEQFF
TRBV7-6	15	TRBJ2-1	-	-	TGTGCCAGCAGCTTAGAAGCCCAGGGGCTTACTGAGCAGTTCTTC	CASSLEAQGLTEQFF
TRBV5-6	15	TRBJ1-1	-	TRBD1	TGTGCCAGCAGCACCTGGACAGGCTTGAACACTGAAGCTTTCTTT	CASSTWTGLNTEAFF
TRBV15	12	TRBJ1-2	once	-	TGTGCCACCAGTTCCGTAGGGGTTGGCTACACCTTC	CATSSVGVGYTF
TRBV18	15	TRBJ2-7	-	TRBD1	TGTGCCAGCTCAACCCCGGGACAGGGGATCCACGAGCAGTACTTC	CASSTPGQGIHEQYF
TRBV7-8	14	TRBJ2-2	-	-	TGTGCCAGCACACCCTTTGGGGACACCGGGGAGCTGTTTTTT	CASTPFGDTGELFF
TRBV11-2	14	TRBJ2-5	-	TRBD2	TGTGCCAGCACCATACTAGCGGGAGGGGAGACCCAGTACTTC	CASTILAGGETQYF
TRBV24-1	13	TRBJ2-5	-	-	TGTGCCACCAGTGATTTAAGCGAAGAGACCCAGTACTTC	CATSDLSEETQYF
TRBV30	14	TRBJ2-6	-	-	TGTGCCTGGAGTCGGGACTCTGGGGCCAACGTCCTGACTTTC	CAWSRDSGANVLTF
TRBV5-1	13	TRBJ1-1	few	-	TGTGCCAGCAGTTTGCCAGGGGCCACTGAAGCTTTCTTT	CASSLPGATEAFF
TRBV19	15	TRBJ1-3	-	-	TGTGCCAGTAGTACTAGACAGTTCTATGAAAACACCATATATTTT	CASSTRQFYENTIYF
TRBV30	14	TRBJ2-7	-	-	TGTGCCTGGAGCCCCGTAGGGGGAGGCGACGAGCAGTACTTC	CAWSPVGGGDEQYF
TRBV20-1	14	TRBJ2-1	-	TRBD2	TGCAGTGCTAGAGAGGGGCTAGCGGGAATTGAGCAGTTCTTC	CSAREGLAGIEQFF
TRBV29-1	14	TRBJ2-2	-	TRBD1	TGCAGCGGTAAAGGGACAGAGAACACCGGGGAGCTGTTTTTT	CSGKGTENTGELFF
TRBV3-1	17	TRBJ1-2	-	-	TGTGCCAGCAGCCTAGAGACAAAAAGACAGTATAACTATGGCTACACCTTC	CASSLETKRQYNYGYTF